This T cell receptor (beta chain) was profiled in a study of beta chain features in type 1 diabetes. Study results and limitations: Within the patient group, naive, central memory and Treg TCRB repertoires appeared more similar to each other than within healthy donors.

As regards this clone: Its specificity is unknown.

The authors sorted CD4+ naive, central memory, regulatory and stem cell-like memory cells via CD45RO/CCR7/CD25/CD127/CD95/CD27. Sorting gave populations that all exceeded 95% purity. The entirety of the isolated RNA underwent reverse transcription, so expressed TCRB transcripts were sequenced. Measured with immunoSEQ multiplex PCR; TCRdb has only the in-frame clones, and not every one. The sample gives a few hundred thousand clones, about 26% of which show up once; roughly 4% is in the top ten. The CDR3 runs to 16 residues. Germline assignment: CDR1 SGHDN and CDR2 FVKESK. V shed 4 bases and J shed 3 bases, with 17 bases lying between them.

This receptor was obtained from a man aged 25-40 years in good health. Sequencing was done on a sample of central memory CD4+ T cells from blood. The rearrangement uses TRBV14 and TRBJ2-3, with unresolved D. The CDR3, as DNA: TGTGCCAGCAGCCCACCCGTAGGGTTGGGGACAGATACGCAGTATTTT. It codes for CASSPPVGLGTDTQYF.